This TCR beta chain was sequenced for a study of vaccination and CD4 T cells after COVID-19. Overall study: With several mild cases and one severe, convalescent patients were SARS-CoV-2 positive by nasal swab PCR. Overlapping spike peptides served as the stimulus for the cells. These peptides came from SARS-CoV-2 and from the common cold coronaviruses HCoV-NL63, HCoV-OC43 and HCoV-229E.

Oncomine TCR Beta short-read sequencing was applied to DNA from cultured CD4+ T cells. One entry per CDR3 protein, called by TCRdb with MiXCR from the PCR reads. This table has approximately 15,000 distinct CDR3 sequences, roughly 43% appearing once. A remark on this clonotype: Its antigen is still unknown.

The treatment: approximately 9-day PBMC culture with coronavirus spike peptide pools or control peptides (ViraFEST assay). The germline V gene has CDR1 ENHRY and CDR2 SYGVKD. The CDR3 has 16 residues. V lost 0 bases, J lost 7 bases, and 13 bases lay in between. This TCR was sampled from a human donor who had recovered from COVID-19. The J gene is TRBJ1-6, the V gene TRBV10-3, with D perhaps TRBD1 (5 bases). The sequencing input was CD4+ T cells from blood, cultured in vitro. CDR3 DNA sequence: TGTGCCATCAGTGAGTCAACAGGCCCCCCGAATTCACCCCTCCACTTT. Translation: CAISESTGPPNSPLHF.